This entry lists 18 T cell receptor beta chains sequenced from one sample in a study of beta chain features in type 1 diabetes (dated by TCRdb to between 2017 and 2018). Study-level results and caveats: A moderate but significant shortening of TCRB CDR3 length was observed in type 1 diabetes patients in all four CD4+ subsets.

Libraries came from the immunoSEQ multiplex PCR assay. The entire amount of isolated RNA was reverse transcribed using the High Capacity cDNA Reverse Transcription Kit, so the sequenced TCRB transcripts were expressed ones. TCRdb provides this immuneACCESS table in a form limited to in-frame rearrangements. Some clones are lacking; in checked studies, under half of them reflect an unresolved V gene, and why the rest are absent is not known. This sample gives 100,000 to 150,000 clones in total; over 15% of them show up just once. The top ten clones comprise 2% to 3% of the sample. What these receptors recognize is not known. The sequencing input was central memory CD4+ T cells from blood. These receptors were obtained from a man between 25 and 39 years old with type 1 diabetes.

This chain connects TRBV2 to TRBJ2-1; D unclear. Germline V CDR1 and CDR2: SNHLY, FYNNEI. The V gene lost 7 bases and the J gene lost 2 bases, with 15 bases spanning the gap. This CDR3 comprises 15 residues. The CDR3 is CASIPRQKTYNEQFF. DNA of the CDR3: TGTGCCAGCATCCCCAGGCAGAAAACCTACAATGAGCAGTTCTTC.

The chain couples TRBV6-5 to TRBJ2-7, with D perhaps being TRBD1 or TRBD2 (5 bases each). CDR1 is MNHEY, CDR2 SVGAGI, per germline. Trimming pared 2 bases from V and 11 bases from J, leaving 10 bases between. The CDR3 extends over 11 amino acids. The CDR3, as DNA: TGTGCCAGCAGTTACGAGGGGTCGAAGTACTTC. This gives the protein CASSYEGSKYF.

The rearrangement joins TRBV23-1 to TRBJ1-4; D might be TRBD1 (5 bases). TRBV23-1 is sorted into the ORF group, with uncertain function. There are 15 residues in the CDR3. Trimming left V 0 bases short and J 5 bases short, with 10 bases between. This CDR3 reads CASSQSGGFNEKLFF. In nucleotides, the CDR3 is TGCGCCAGCAGTCAATCGGGGGGGTTCAATGAAAAACTGTTTTTT.

This clone came up a few times. CDR3 loop: CASSPPGAEQFF. As DNA, the CDR3 is TGTGCCAGCTCACCACCAGGGGCTGAGCAGTTCTTC. The rearrangement joins TRBV18 to TRBJ2-1, with D perhaps TRBD1 (5 bases). Trimming pared 0 bases from V and 9 bases from J, leaving 6 bases between. This CDR3 has 12 residues. Germline-derived CDR1 and CDR2 are KGHSH and LQKENI. Full variable domain (outside the CDR3, taken from reference TRBV18 and TRBJ2-1): NAGVMQNPRHLVRRRGQEARLRCSPMKGHSHVYWYRQLPEEGLKFMVYLQKENIIDESGMPKERFSAEFPKEGPSILRIQQVVRGDSAAYFCASSPPGAEQFFGPGTRLTVL.

The rearrangement uses TRBV9 and TRBJ1-6; tentative D call: TRBD1 (5 bases). CDR3 length: 17 residues. Germline lookup yields CDR1 SGDLS and CDR2 YYNGEE. V was clipped by 0 bases and J by 7 bases, with 17 bases between them. For the CDR3, the DNA is TGTGCCAGCAGCGTAGGAGGGGCCACAAAACTAAATTCACCCCTCCACTTT. This sequence encodes CASSVGGATKLNSPLHF.

The chain recombines TRBV7-6 with TRBJ2-7, with 9 nucleotides matching TRBD1. V shed 5 bases and J 2 bases; nucleotides not matched to a gene: 4. CDR1 and CDR2 from the germline V gene are SGHVS and FNYEAQ. This CDR3 spans 14 amino acids. This CDR3 reads CASSKGQGAYEQYF. The CDR3 bases are TGTGCCAGCAGCAAGGGACAGGGCGCCTACGAGCAGTACTTC.

This clone was counted a few times. The V and J genes are TRBV7-2 and TRBJ2-5, with D possibly being TRBD2 (6 bases). CDR3 length: 15 residues. Germline V gene sequence: CDR1 SGHTA, CDR2 FQGNSA. Trimming shortened V by 2 bases and J by 1 base, and 11 bases separated the two germline ends. CDR3 DNA sequence: TGTGCCAGCAGCTTATTTAAGCGGGCCCAAGAGACCCAGTACTTC. This sequence encodes CASSLFKRAQETQYF.

This clone was picked up a small number of times. The chain uses TRBV5-1 and TRBJ1-1, with TRBD1 matching over 7 bases. Germline CDR1 is SGHRS and CDR2 is YFSETQ. This CDR3 region has 13 residues. The ends lost 4 bases at V and 1 base at J; junction bases unmatched: 1. The CDR3 DNA reads TGCGCCAGCAGCCGGGACAGGAACACTGAAGCTTTCTTT. Protein: CASSRDRNTEAFF.

The sample holds many counts of this clone. The chain couples TRBV18 to TRBJ2-1; 9 bases are a match to TRBD1. The CDR3 is made up of 15 amino acids. Unmatched junction bases numbered 4, after V lost 2 bases and J lost 5 bases. In germline, CDR1 is KGHSH, CDR2 LQKENI. CDR3 sequence: CASSPGTGGNNEQFF. The DNA for the CDR3 is TGTGCCAGCTCACCAGGTACAGGGGGCAACAATGAGCAGTTCTTC.

This clone turned up a few times. This rearrangement joins TRBV5-6 to TRBJ2-5; a weak D match, TRBD1 (7 bases). Germline CDR1 reads SGHDT; CDR2 reads YYEEEE. Trimming took off 2 bases at V and 5 bases at J, with 16 bases between the two ends. The CDR3 has 15 residues. In DNA, the CDR3 is TGTGCCAGCAGCTTAGCGCCACAGGGGAGGGAGACCCAGTACTTC. It is translated as CASSLAPQGRETQYF.

This clone appeared a few times. J is TRBJ1-3 and V is TRBV6-6, with D hard to call. The CDR3 totals 16 residues. The germline CDR1 and CDR2 sequences are MNHNY and SVGAGI (reference sequence). V dropped 6 bases and J dropped 0 bases, with 15 bases sitting between them. Here the CDR3 DNA reads TGTGCCAGCAGGTCAGGCCTTACCCGCTCTGGAAACACCATATATTTT. Residues: CASRSGLTRSGNTIYF.

The chain couples TRBV29-1 to TRBJ1-2; 7 bases fit TRBD1. This CDR3 has 15 residues. CDR1 and CDR2 from the germline V gene are SQVTM and ANQGSEA. Germline trimming cut 7 bases from V and 6 bases from J; bases unmatched to any gene: 17. As DNA, the CDR3 is TGCAGCGGGGGGACAGTTGAGTGGATGGAGAATGGCTACACCTTC. The encoded protein is CSGGTVEWMENGYTF.

DNA for the CDR3: TGCAGTGCTAGGACTGGCGCTGAAGCTTTCTTT. Residues: CSARTGAEAFF. The chain links TRBV20-1 to TRBJ1-1; D gene unclear. CDR3 length: 11 amino acids. CDR1 DFQATT and CDR2 SNEGSKA come from the germline V gene (reference sequence). Between the trimmed V and J ends, which lost 3 bases and 6 bases, there was a span of 8 bases.

The table lists this clone with a few counts. The chain is built from TRBV15 and TRBJ2-2, with a tentative D call TRBD1 (6 bases). The CDR3 runs to 14 residues. Per germline, CDR1 LNHNV and CDR2 YYDKDF (reference sequence). Deletions cut 3 bases from V and 2 bases from J, with 7 bases between. The CDR3 reads CATSRGHNTGELFF. The CDR3 DNA sequence: TGTGCCACCAGCAGGGGACACAACACCGGGGAGCTGTTTTTT.

This clone was observed a few times. The rearrangement joins TRBV30 to TRBJ1-2; 7 bases map to TRBD1. The length of the CDR3 is 14 residues. V lost 5 bases to trimming and J lost 2 bases; unmatched junction nucleotides: 8. From germline, CDR1 is GTSNPN and CDR2 SVGIG (reference sequence). The CDR3 region is CAWDQGQINYGYTF. The CDR3 DNA is TGTGCCTGGGACCAGGGACAGATAAACTATGGCTACACCTTC.

The CDR3: CASSQSPVTSGGIRGEQFF. The CDR3 DNA sequence: TGCGCCAGCAGCCAATCACCCGTGACTAGCGGGGGGATTAGGGGTGAGCAGTTCTTC. The gene calls are TRBV4-3 and TRBJ2-1; TRBD2 agrees at 13 bases. V lost 2 bases, J lost 9 bases, and 16 bases stayed unmatched. This CDR3 has 19 residues. In germline, CDR1 is LGHNA, CDR2 YSLEER.

This clone was seen a handful of times. The genes are TRBV2 and TRBJ1-1; a weak D match, TRBD1 (6 bases). There are 13 residues in the CDR3. The V and J ends lost 5 bases and 6 bases respectively, with 13 bases between them. CDR1 is SNHLY, CDR2 FYNNEI, per germline. Here the CDR3 DNA reads TGTGCCAGCAGTCGCGCCGGGACACCTGAAGCTTTCTTT. This codes for CASSRAGTPEAFF.

The CDR3 DNA reads TGTGCCAGCAGTTACGCGGGCGCCCTCTCCTACGAGCAGTACTTC. It translates to CASSYAGALSYEQYF. The J gene is TRBJ2-7, the V gene TRBV6-5, with a possible D match to TRBD2 (5 bases). Trimming stripped 2 bases from V and 0 bases from J, with 11 bases between. CDR3 length: 15 amino acids. The germline V gene has CDR1 MNHEY and CDR2 SVGAGI.